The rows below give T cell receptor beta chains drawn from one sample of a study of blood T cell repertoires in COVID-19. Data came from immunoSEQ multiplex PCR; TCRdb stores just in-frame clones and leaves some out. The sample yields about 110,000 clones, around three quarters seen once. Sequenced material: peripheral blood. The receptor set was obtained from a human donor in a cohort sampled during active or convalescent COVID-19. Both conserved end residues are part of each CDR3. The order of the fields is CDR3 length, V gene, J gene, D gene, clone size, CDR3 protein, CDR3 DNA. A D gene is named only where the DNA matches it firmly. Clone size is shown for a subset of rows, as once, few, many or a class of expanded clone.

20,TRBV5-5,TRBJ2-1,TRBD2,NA,CASSPWGVRLAGSSYNEQFF,TGTGCCAGCAGCCCCTGGGGTGTGCGACTAGCGGGTAGCTCCTACAATGAGCAGTTCTTC
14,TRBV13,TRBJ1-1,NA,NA,CASSFTAENTEAFF,TGTGCCAGCAGCTTCACGGCGGAGAACACTGAAGCTTTCTTT
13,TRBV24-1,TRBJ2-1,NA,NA,CATSDYNNNEQFF,TGTGCCACCAGTGATTATAACAACAATGAGCAGTTCTTC
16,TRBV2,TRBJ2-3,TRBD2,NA,CASRELTSGSTDTQYF,TGTGCCAGCAGAGAACTTACTAGCGGAAGCACAGATACGCAGTATTTT
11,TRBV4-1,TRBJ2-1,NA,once,CASSQGSESFF,TGCGCCAGCAGCCAAGGGTCGGAGTCGTTCTTC
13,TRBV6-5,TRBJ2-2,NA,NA,CASSYSGTGELFF,TGTGCCAGCAGTTACTCCGGCACCGGGGAGCTGTTTTTT
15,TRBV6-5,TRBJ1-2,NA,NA,CASSYSVTANYGYTF,TGTGCCAGCAGTTACTCGGTAACAGCTAACTATGGCTACACCTTC
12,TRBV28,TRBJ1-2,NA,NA,CASRVRLHGYTF,TGTGCCAGCAGGGTTCGGTTACATGGCTACACCTTC
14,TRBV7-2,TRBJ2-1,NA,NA,CASSAAIGYNEQFF,TGTGCCAGCAGCGCGGCCATTGGGTACAATGAGCAGTTCTTC
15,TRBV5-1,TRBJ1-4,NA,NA,CASSLDAATNEKLFF,TGCGCCAGCAGCTTGGATGCGGCAACTAATGAAAAACTGTTTTTT
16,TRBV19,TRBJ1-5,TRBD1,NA,CASSPRTGTSNQPQHF,TGTGCCAGTAGTCCCCGGACAGGAACTAGCAATCAGCCCCAGCATTTT
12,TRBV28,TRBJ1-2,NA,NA,CASSSTAYGYTF,TGTGCCAGCAGTTCGACAGCATATGGCTACACCTTC
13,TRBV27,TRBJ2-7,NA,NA,CAARQGSAYEQYF,TGTGCCGCTCGTCAGGGGTCCGCCTACGAGCAGTACTTC
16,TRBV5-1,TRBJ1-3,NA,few,CASGTKCASCGNTIYF,TGCGCCAGCGGCACTAAGTGCGCCAGCTGTGGAAACACCATATATTTT
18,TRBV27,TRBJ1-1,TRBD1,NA,CASRQNLARDRVATEAFF,TGTGCCAGCAGACAAAACCTGGCCCGGGACAGGGTAGCAACTGAAGCTTTCTTT
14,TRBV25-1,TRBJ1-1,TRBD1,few,CASRTGGRNTEAFF,TGTGCCAGCAGGACAGGGGGACGGAACACTGAAGCTTTCTTT
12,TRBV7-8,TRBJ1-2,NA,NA,CASSPWTYGYTF,TGTGCCAGCAGCCCCTGGACTTATGGCTACACCTTC
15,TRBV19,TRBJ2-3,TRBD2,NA,CASSTRGGFTDTQYF,TGTGCCAGTAGTACCCGGGGGGGGTTCACAGATACGCAGTATTTT
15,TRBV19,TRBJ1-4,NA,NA,CASSIAPTGNEKLFF,TGTGCCAGTAGTATTGCCCCCACCGGTAATGAAAAACTGTTTTTT
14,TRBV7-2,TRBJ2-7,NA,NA,CASSLDSGGGEQYF,TGTGCCAGCAGCCTGGACAGTGGAGGAGGCGAGCAGTACTTC
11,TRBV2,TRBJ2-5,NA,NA,CASAQFETQYF,TGTGCCAGCGCACAGTTCGAGACCCAGTACTTC
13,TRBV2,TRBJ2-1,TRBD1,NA,CASSRGPVNEQFF,TGTGCCAGCAGCAGGGGGCCAGTCAATGAGCAGTTCTTC
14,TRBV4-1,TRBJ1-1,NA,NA,CASSQDMLNTEAFF,TGCGCCAGCAGCCAAGATATGTTGAACACTGAAGCTTTCTTT
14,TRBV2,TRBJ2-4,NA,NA,CASRTSLAKNIQYF,TGTGCCAGCAGGACTAGTCTAGCCAAAAACATTCAGTACTTC
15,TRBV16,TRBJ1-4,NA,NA,CASSQFGRVEEKLFF,TGTGCCAGCAGCCAGTTTGGGCGAGTCGAGGAAAAACTGTTTTTT
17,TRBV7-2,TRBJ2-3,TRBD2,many,CASSLEGSGTNTDTQYF,TGTGCCAGCAGCTTAGAGGGTAGCGGGACAAACACAGATACGCAGTATTTT
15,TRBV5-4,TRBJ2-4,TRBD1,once,CASSTNRGRINIQYF,TGTGCCAGCAGCACGAACAGGGGTAGGATAAACATTCAGTACTTC
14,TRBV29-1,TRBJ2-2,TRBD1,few,CSVQGQRDTGELFF,TGCAGCGTCCAGGGACAGCGAGACACCGGGGAGCTGTTTTTT
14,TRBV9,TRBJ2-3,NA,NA,CASSVGQGVDTQYF,TGTGCCAGCAGCGTAGGGCAGGGTGTAGATACGCAGTATTTT
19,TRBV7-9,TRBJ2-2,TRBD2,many,CASSPRLAGGYSNTGELFF,TGTGCCAGCAGCCCTCGACTAGCGGGGGGATACTCGAACACCGGGGAGCTGTTTTTT
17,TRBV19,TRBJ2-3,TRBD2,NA,CASSNKQGLAGTDTQYF,TGTGCCAGTAGTAACAAACAGGGACTAGCGGGCACAGATACGCAGTATTTT
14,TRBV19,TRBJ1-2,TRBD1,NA,CASSMSTGSYGYTF,TGTGCCAGTAGTATGTCGACAGGGAGCTATGGCTACACCTTC
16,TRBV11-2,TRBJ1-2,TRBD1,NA,CASRAGTGTGMGGYTF,TGTGCCAGCAGAGCCGGGACAGGGACAGGGATGGGAGGCTACACCTTC
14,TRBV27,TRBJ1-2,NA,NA,CASSPGKSYYGYTF,TGTGCCAGCAGTCCAGGGAAGTCTTACTATGGCTACACCTTC
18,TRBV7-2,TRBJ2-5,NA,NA,CASRDRPYSEDPQETQYF,TGTGCCAGCAGAGACCGTCCCTATAGCGAGGATCCCCAAGAGACCCAGTACTTC
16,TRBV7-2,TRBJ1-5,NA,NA,CASSLSRGSGGQPQHF,TGTGCCAGCAGCTTAAGTCGCGGGTCAGGTGGTCAGCCCCAGCATTTT
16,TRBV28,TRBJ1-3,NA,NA,CASSPGLGAILRTIYF,TGTGCCAGCAGTCCCGGACTGGGGGCCATTCTGCGCACCATATATTTT